This T cell receptor (beta chain) stems from a study of T cell repertoires in cytomegalovirus infection (dated by TCRdb to about 2019). Regarding the complete study: The peptide stimulations were aimed at well-studied HLA-B-restricted epitopes as well as recently identified HLA-C-restricted CMV epitopes, whose presentation resists viral immunomodulation. Because public TCR beta signatures pointed to carriage of CMV infection together with the matching HLA type, the HLA type of each donor mattered for the analysis. The research as a whole found: Carriers of CMV infection plus the relevant HLA type were discriminated by the cumulative frequency of public TCR beta family members in the study cohort and in an independent roughly 350-donor cohort. The ex vivo response was dominated by HLA-C-restricted CMV-specific TCR beta clonotypes, which also provided the single most frequent clonotype in two of eight donors.

In regard to this clonotype: The antigen it binds to is not known. No per-base quality is available; no much larger clone lies one base away.

The instrument was an Illumina HiSeq 1500. Using fastp at Q25 and MiXCR, TCRdb reprocessed the public reads and kept productive beta chains. Under each unique CDR3 protein, matching rows form one entry showing the most common genes and DNA. In this sample the table shows approximately 770,000 distinct CDR3 sequences, about 27% of which occur a single time. Around 13% of the sample is in the top ten clones. The label giving this sample's treatment or condition can be read as: in vitro stimulation with specific CMV peptide epitopes to enrich CMV-specific T cells. The input for sequencing was cultured CD8+ T cells from PBMCs, taken from culture after CMV antigen stimulation. The sequence came from a human donor in good health (CMV status not recorded). Some clones in this sample may be carry-over from other donors' samples.

CDR3 reads: CASNYENTGELFF. In nucleotides, the sequence is TGTGCCAGCAACTACGAGAACACCGGGGAGCTGTTTTTT. Recombination linked TRBV7-3 to TRBJ2-2, with the D gene too uncertain to name. The CDR3, cysteine through phenylalanine, is 13 amino acids long. The entry retains the CDR3 DNA only, 39 bases that are in frame from base 1. CDR1 and CDR2 are read off the germline V gene as SGHTA and FQGTGA. Relative to germline, V is 7 bases shorter and J is 1 base shorter, with 7 bases between their ends.